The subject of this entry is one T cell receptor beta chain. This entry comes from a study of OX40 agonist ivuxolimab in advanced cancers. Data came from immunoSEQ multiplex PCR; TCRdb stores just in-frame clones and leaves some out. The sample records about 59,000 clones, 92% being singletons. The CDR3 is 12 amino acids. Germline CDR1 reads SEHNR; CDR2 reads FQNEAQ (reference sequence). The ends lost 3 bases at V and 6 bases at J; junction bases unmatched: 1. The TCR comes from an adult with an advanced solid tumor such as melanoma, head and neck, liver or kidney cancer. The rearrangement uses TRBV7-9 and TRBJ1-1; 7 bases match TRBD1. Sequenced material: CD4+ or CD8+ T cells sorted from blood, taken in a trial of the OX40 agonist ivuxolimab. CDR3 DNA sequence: TGTGCCAGCAGCTTCGACAGGGCTGAAGCTTTCTTT. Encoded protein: CASSFDRAEAFF.